Below, 15 T cell receptor beta chains from the same sample are listed, as sequenced in a study of Ad26.COV2.S vaccination and SARS-CoV-2 variants (dated by TCRdb to the early 2020s). The protocol used for the library was the immunoSEQ multiplex PCR assay. What TCRdb holds here is the immuneACCESS table cut down to in-frame rearrangements. Part of the clones is not present; checked against another copy, under half of the missing clones reflect an unresolved V gene, and the others are unexplained. This sample has about 680,000 clones in its table, and roughly nine tenths of those were observed once. Of the sample, approximately 1.5% falls within the top ten clones. The meaning of the sample's treatment or condition label: roughly 19 received Ad26.COV2.S at low or high dose, single or two shots; about 5 received placebo; per-sample allocation not given. For vaccine and placebo recipients, the sequenced repertoires came from samples collected on day 63 after the first injection.

The source material was peripheral blood, sampled in a trial of Ad26.COV2.S vaccine versus placebo. The receptor source for this set is a person aged 18-60 years who received the Ad26.COV2.S COVID-19 vaccine or a placebo.

CDR3: CASSDVPWGTQYF. The CDR3 nucleotides are TGCGCCAGCAGTGACGTCCCTTGGGGGACCCAGTACTTC. The chain employs TRBV10-1 and TRBJ2-5; D is unresolved. The V end was cut by 3 bases, the J end by 7 bases, with 12 bases between. The CDR3 runs to 13 residues. CDR1 and CDR2 (germline): WNHNN, SYGVQD (reference sequence).

The rearrangement joins TRBV12-3 or TRBV12-4 to TRBJ1-1; D is perhaps TRBD1 (6 bases). V was cut by 5 bases and J by 7 bases, with 14 bases left in between. The CDR3 runs to 13 residues. CDR3 sequence (DNA): TGTGCCAGCAGTGATACAGGGTTTGGTGAAGCTTTCTTT. The encoded protein is CASSDTGFGEAFF.

Notes on this clone: The same CDR3 can be traced to other DNA sequences in this sample. The V and J genes are TRBV6-5 and TRBJ1-1; TRBD1 is a possible D gene (5 bases). The CDR3 is 13 residues long. V lost 5 bases, J lost 1 base, and 8 bases lay in between. Germline CDR1 and CDR2: MNHEY and SVGAGI. For the CDR3, the DNA is TGTGCCAGCAGTAGGGGCCCGAACACTGAAGCTTTCTTT. Amino acid sequence: CASSRGPNTEAFF.

This clone showed up just a few times. The V call is TRBV27, the J call TRBJ1-1; the D is unclear. Germline assignment: CDR1 MNHEY and CDR2 SMNVEV (reference sequence). The CDR3 is 11 residues long. V lost 4 bases to trimming and J lost 7 bases, with 7 bases between them. The CDR3 loop is CASSWGDEAFF. As DNA, the CDR3 is TGTGCCAGCAGTTGGGGAGATGAAGCTTTCTTT.

This chain connects TRBV7-9 to TRBJ2-2, with D possibly TRBD2 on 6 matching bases. Germline loops: CDR1 SEHNR, CDR2 FQNEAQ (reference sequence). V was trimmed by 2 bases and J by 8 bases, leaving 12 bases between them. The CDR3 runs 14 residues. CDR3 sequence reads: CASSLTSSVGELFF. Here the CDR3 DNA reads TGTGCCAGCAGCTTAACTAGCTCCGTGGGGGAGCTGTTTTTT.

The V call is TRBV11-2, the J call TRBJ1-3; D gene unclear. In germline, CDR1 is SGHAT, CDR2 FQNNGV. The V end lost 1 base, the J end lost 3 bases, and 10 bases lay between the germline ends. This CDR3 has 15 residues. In DNA, the CDR3 is TGTGCCAGCAGCTTAGGGCCGGACGTTGGAAACACCATATATTTT. This codes for CASSLGPDVGNTIYF.

The V and J genes are TRBV5-6 and TRBJ1-1; possible D gene TRBD1, 6 bases. The germline V and J ends were trimmed by 1 base and 11 bases, with 12 bases remaining between them. CDR1 is SGHDT, CDR2 YYEEEE, per germline. CDR3 length: 12 amino acids. CDR3 nucleotide sequence: TGTGCCAGCAGCTTGTTGCAGGGGCGGGCTTTCTTT. Translation gives CASSLLQGRAFF.

CDR3 in DNA: TGTGCCAGCAGCCGCGGGGACGACAGGAGATACACTGAAGCTTTCTTT. Translating gives CASSRGDDRRYTEAFF. This rearrangement joins TRBV7-3 to TRBJ1-1, with D possibly TRBD1 on 6 matching bases. Germline CDR1 SGHTA, CDR2 FQGTGA. V was pared by 5 bases and J by 3 bases, with 19 bases between. The CDR3 is 16 amino acids.

The chain combines TRBV12-5 with TRBJ2-5, with D unclear. The V and J ends lost 6 bases and 5 bases respectively, with 10 bases between them. Germline V gene lookup returns CDR1 LGHNT and CDR2 FRNRAP. The CDR3 spans 12 residues. The CDR3 DNA reads TGTGCTAGTGGCCCCCCGCTGGAGACCCAGTACTTC. Translated: CASGPPLETQYF.

This clone was seen just once. This chain joins TRBV19 and TRBJ2-2; TRBD2 matches at 7 bases. CDR1 and CDR2 from the germline V gene are LNHDA and SQIVND (reference sequence). The CDR3 has 17 amino acids. Trimming removed 0 bases from V and 4 bases from J; junction bases left unmatched: 8. CDR3 region: CASSIDRGLVGTGELFF. For the CDR3, the DNA is TGTGCCAGTAGTATAGATAGAGGACTAGTCGGCACCGGGGAGCTGTTTTTT.

The chain joins TRBV15 to TRBJ1-5; a possible D gene is TRBD1 (6 bases). Trimming took 5 bases from V and 6 from J, leaving 14 bases between them. CDR3 length equals 14 residues. Germline values: CDR1 LNHNV, CDR2 YYDKDF (reference sequence). The CDR3 DNA reads TGTGCCACCAGCGGCAGGGGATCCGGTCAGCCCCAGCATTTT. Amino acids: CATSGRGSGQPQHF.

The chain recombines TRBV19 with TRBJ1-4; D is uncertain. The CDR3 contains 12 residues. CDR1 and CDR2 from the germline V gene are LNHDA and SQIVND (reference sequence). Trimming removed 3 bases at V and 7 bases at J, with 6 bases between. The DNA of the CDR3 is TGTGCCAGTAGTATCTTGAGTGAAAAACTGTTTTTT. It specifies CASSILSEKLFF.

The chain combines TRBV24-1 with TRBJ2-2; TRBD1 matches 9 bases. The V and J ends lost 3 bases and 3 bases, in that order; junction bases with no gene match: 4. This CDR3 is built from 16 residues. CDR1 and CDR2 from the germline V gene are KGHDR and SFDVKD. CDR3 DNA sequence: TGTGCCACCAGTGATACGGACAGGGGCTACACCGGGGAGCTGTTTTTT. This codes for CATSDTDRGYTGELFF.

The V and J genes are TRBV28 and TRBJ1-1; 8 bases match TRBD1. Germline lookup yields CDR1 MDHEN and CDR2 SYDVKM. Trimming cost V 7 bases and J 4 bases; bases outside gene matches: 8. The CDR3 extends over 14 amino acids. The CDR3 region is CASIIQGESTEAFF. DNA for the CDR3: TGTGCCAGCATAATACAGGGGGAGAGCACTGAAGCTTTCTTT.

As for this clone: The junction departs from germline at one end; a sequencing error may be responsible. V is TRBV10-3 and J is TRBJ2-2; 8 positions match TRBD1. CDR1 and CDR2 (germline): ENHRY, SYGVKD. CDR3 length: 15 residues. CDR3 residues: CAISTGQGEHRGAVF. The CDR3 DNA reads as TGTGCCATCAGTACCGGACAGGGTGAACACCGGGGAGCTGTTTTT.